This T cell receptor (beta chain) was sequenced in a study of Graves' ophthalmopathy and Graves' hyperthyroidism. CDR3 regions of TCR beta were amplified from RNA transcripts. RT-PCR in the first round used HTBI primers; a second-round multiplex PCR followed. MiXCR, applied by TCRdb to the multiplex PCR reads, yields one record per CDR3 protein. The repertoire holds over 150,000 distinct CDR3 sequences, with more than 30% as singletons. The CDR3 runs to 17 residues. Trimming cost V 5 bases and J 7 bases, with 21 bases left between them. Germline-derived CDR1 and CDR2 are MNHEY and SVGAGI. The TCR originated in a woman in her forties with Graves' ophthalmopathy. V gene TRBV6-5 combines with J gene TRBJ1-6, with D possibly matching TRBD1 (6 bases). Specimen: peripheral blood. The CDR3 region has the DNA TGTGCCAGCAGTCTCCGCGTAACAGGGATTTACAATTCACCCCTCCACTTT. Protein: CASSLRVTGIYNSPLHF.